Listed here are 20 T cell receptor beta chains from one sample, sequenced in a study of monozygotic twins with inflammatory bowel disease. TCRdb reprocessed the 5' RACE reads, with one entry per CDR3 protein and no DNA. With fewer than 350,000 distinct CDR3 sequences in the sample, the ten largest clones hold under 2.5%. Material for sequencing was blood. These receptor sequences come from a human donor with ulcerative colitis or Crohn's disease, or a healthy co-twin of an affected twin (not recorded which).

This chain connects TRBV7-9 to TRBJ1-1. The CDR3 has 12 residues. Germline CDR1 reads SEHNR; CDR2 reads FQNEAQ (reference sequence). CDR3 residues: CASSLHVGQAFF.

V usage is TRBV19 and J usage is TRBJ2-3; TCRdb proposes TRBD2, but this gene call is untestable without DNA. The CDR3 totals 16 residues. Germline V gene lookup returns CDR1 LNHDA and CDR2 SQIVND (reference sequence). The chain's CDR3 is CASSQLDAGGSDTQYF.

The chain uses TRBV7-9 and TRBJ1-2. The CDR3 length is 12 residues. Per germline, CDR1 SEHNR and CDR2 FQNEAQ (reference sequence). The CDR3 here is CASSRREVGLTF.

The J gene is TRBJ1-5, the V gene TRBV5-1; TCRdb calls TRBD1, which cannot be checked without DNA. Germline V gene data show CDR1 as SGHRS and CDR2 as YFSETQ. The CDR3 consists of 15 residues. CDR3 sequence reads: CASSLSGQEGHPQHF. Together with reference TRBV5-1 and TRBJ1-5, the CDR3 gives the full variable domain: KAGVTQTPRYLIKTRGQQVTLSCSPISGHRSVSWYQQTPGQGLQFLFEYFSETQRNKGNFPGRFSGRQFSNSRSEMNVSTLELGDSALYLCASSLSGQEGHPQHFGDGTRLSIL.

The chain joins TRBV7-9 to TRBJ1-5; absent DNA, TCRdb's TRBD1 call cannot be checked. CDR3 size: 16 residues. Germline V CDR1 and CDR2: SEHNR, FQNEAQ (reference sequence). CDR3: CASSFSGTGGTQPQHF. The whole variable domain, remainder taken from reference TRBV7-9 and TRBJ1-5, is DTGVSQNPRHKITKRGQNVTFRCDPISEHNRLYWYRQTLGQGPEFLTYFQNEAQLEKSRLLSDRFSAERPKGSFSTLEIQRTEQGDSAMYLCASSFSGTGGTQPQHFGDGTRLSIL.

This chain links TRBV6-1 with TRBJ1-2. The V gene's germline CDR1 is MNHNS and CDR2 SASEGT. The CDR3 extends over 11 amino acids. CDR3 in amino acids: CASSEEHGYTF.

The genes are TRBV28 and TRBJ2-5. Per germline, CDR1 MDHEN and CDR2 SYDVKM. CDR3 size: 14 residues. CDR3 loop: CASSAGRIQETQYF.

V is TRBV5-1 and J is TRBJ2-2. The CDR3 covers 16 residues. The germline V gene encodes CDR1 SGHRS and CDR2 YFSETQ. Here the CDR3 reads CASSLRVDTNTGELFF.

This chain joins TRBV28 and TRBJ2-2. This CDR3 region has 15 residues. Per the germline V gene, CDR1 is MDHEN and CDR2 is SYDVKM. The CDR3 loop is CASSGRQRNTGELFF.

The chain combines TRBV11-2 with TRBJ2-4. This CDR3 is built from 18 residues. The V gene's germline CDR1 is SGHAT and CDR2 FQNNGV. The CDR3 region is CASSLDVNRRLAKNIQYF.

The chain combines TRBV28 with TRBJ2-5; the D call of TRBD1 rests on TCRdb alone, since no DNA is present to check it. There are 17 residues in the CDR3. Germline CDR1 is MDHEN and CDR2 is SYDVKM. The CDR3 loop is CASNPGGGQRYKETQYF.

The CDR3 region is CASRTWWSNEQFF. This chain links TRBV12-3 or TRBV12-4 with TRBJ2-1. This CDR3 is 13 amino acids long.

V usage is TRBV6-2 or TRBV6-3 and J usage is TRBJ2-1; TCRdb returns TRBD1, unconfirmable since there is no DNA. This CDR3 is built from 12 residues. Per the germline V gene, CDR1 is MNHEY and CDR2 is SVGEGT. The CDR3 sequence is CASGGRYNEQFF.

This chain links TRBV5-1 with TRBJ2-5; TCRdb names TRBD2, which stays unverified in the absence of DNA. The CDR3 extends over 15 amino acids. CDR1 and CDR2 from the germline V gene are SGHRS and YFSETQ. CDR3: CASSSYTGGTETQYF.

The chain recombines TRBV5-1 with TRBJ1-1. This CDR3 has 13 residues. Germline CDR1 reads SGHRS; CDR2 reads YFSETQ. The CDR3: CASNEKPYAEAFF.

This chain joins TRBV24-1 and TRBJ1-2; TCRdb's D call of TRBD1 is untestable without DNA. This CDR3 region has 14 residues. Germline assignment: CDR1 KGHDR and CDR2 SFDVKD. The CDR3 protein is CATSENRGGYGYTF.

V and J are TRBV2 and TRBJ2-7. Germline V gives CDR1 SNHLY, CDR2 FYNNEI. The CDR3 covers 14 residues. This CDR3 is CASNLQLSAYEQYF.

The V call is TRBV2, the J call TRBJ2-7; TCRdb's D call of TRBD1 is untestable without DNA. The germline V gene encodes CDR1 SNHLY and CDR2 FYNNEI. This CDR3 region has 16 residues. CDR3 in amino acids: CASSEQGGLSSYEQYF.

This CDR3 reads CASGPRRAANTGELFF. V and J are TRBV11-2 and TRBJ2-2; TCRdb's D call of TRBD2 is untestable without DNA. CDR1 is SGHAT and CDR2 is FQNNGV in the germline V gene. The length of the CDR3 is 16 residues. The full variable domain, its missing parts supplied by reference TRBV11-2 and TRBJ2-2, is EAGVAQSPRYKIIEKRQSVAFWCNPISGHATLYWYQQILGQGPKLLIQFQNNGVVDDSQLPKDRFSAERLKGVDSTLKIQPAKLEDSAVYLCASGPRRAANTGELFFGEGSRLTVL.

The chain combines TRBV27 with TRBJ1-3. The germline CDR1 and CDR2 sequences are MNHEY and SMNVEV (reference sequence). This CDR3 has 11 residues. This CDR3 reads CASLKGNTIYF.